This T cell receptor (beta chain) stems from a study of low-dose radiotherapy and immunotherapy resistance in tumors (dated by TCRdb to between 2021 and 2024). Turning to the overall study: Cohort 1 received 0.5 Gy per fraction every 2 weeks, with a prescribed total PTV dose of 6.5 Gy. For Cohort 2, the dose was 1 Gy per fraction given every two weeks, adding up to 13 Gy in total across 26 weeks. Nivolumab was administered intravenously as a 240 mg flat dose every two weeks, and ipilimumab was administered intravenously at 1 mg/kg every six weeks. Intravenous cyclophosphamide at 200 mg/m2 was administered every two weeks, one day ahead of each radiation and immunotherapy administration. Aspirin 300 mg was taken orally once daily by patients for four cycles, starting on cycle 1 day 1. The trial did not randomize participants into treatment groups. Eight patients were included in the translational analysis: three from the first dose cohort and the first five from the second dose cohort.

From a lookup of the germline V gene, CDR1 and CDR2 are KGHSH and LQKENI. The trim is 0 bases for V and 4 bases for J, with a gap of 12 bases between the germline ends. The CDR3, cysteine through phenylalanine, is 15 amino acids long. The retained sequence is limited to the CDR3, 45 bases, with the frame set at the first base. Worth noting for this clonotype: It lacks a known antigen. The input lacks base qualities; no much larger clone sits a single base away.

The sequencer listed for this sample is Illumina HiSeq 2500. To make first-strand cDNA, Superscript III was used along with a set of TRAV- and TRBV-specific primers so that both the TCRalpha and TCRbeta chains were covered. TCRs were amplified for 20 PCR cycles with Phusion, using a constant-region primer paired with the adapter attached to the V primers. The MessageAmp II aRNA Amplification Kit was used to amplify the isolated mRNA, with in vitro transcription run for approximately 15 hours at 37 degrees C. The Dynabeads mRNA DIRECT Purification Kit was used to isolate the mRNA for TCR sequencing. Indexed Illumina adapters were added in a second approximately 26-cycle Phusion PCR, and the resulting products were purified with AMPure XP beads. In the paper's pipeline: Using custom Perl scripts, TCR sequences encoding the same protein were pooled, out-of-frame sequences were removed, and the abundance of each clonotype was computed. Any TCR sequence backed by just one read was left out of the analysis. Among the metrics used to describe the repertoires were Shannon entropy, Gini index, clonality, richness, and the frequency of TCRs shared between repertoires. TCRdb reran the public reads through fastp at Q25 and MiXCR, keeping productive beta chains. Every distinct CDR3 protein forms one entry, paired with its most common genes and DNA. TCRdb's processing, not the authors' own work, is the source of the V and J calls. The sample contains more than 70,000 distinct CDR3 sequences, 31% of them found a single time. The ten largest clones represent 11% of the sample.

What the time point label conveys for this sample: before trial treatment. The donors took part in RACIN, a single-arm, phase I, dose-escalation trial that combined nivolumab, ipilimumab, aspirin, low-dose cyclophosphamide and low-dose radiotherapy. Patients with advanced, TIL-negative solid tumors were considered eligible. The TCR originated in a female donor with ovarian cancer. Sample: PBMCs, taken before treatment. The V and J genes are TRBV18 and TRBJ1-1, and perhaps TRBD1 as D gene, on 6 matching bases. The CDR3 protein is CASSPPGGAGTEAFF. The sequence in DNA is TGTGCCAGCTCACCACCGGGGGGGGCCGGCACTGAAGCTTTCTTT.